This TCR beta chain was captured in a study of cytomegalovirus exposure and HLA in healthy donors. Looking at the study overall: Earlier findings included about 120 million unique TCR beta sequences obtained from 150 million to 200 million T cells.

With 60 Vbeta and 13 Jbeta primers, the PCR was carried out. As handled by the study authors: It was a later analysis that counted 75 million to 90 million unique TCR beta chains, of which roughly 10 million were shared. Produced via immunoSEQ multiplex PCR; TCRdb's table is partial and in-frame only. V and J calls and clone size are those listed in that table; D and trimming were worked out from the DNA. The sample contains tens of thousands of clones, under 85% of which appear only once. CDR1 SGHTA and CDR2 FQGNSA come from the germline V gene. The CDR3 runs to 12 residues. Trimming took off 2 bases at V and 2 bases at J, with 2 bases between the two ends.

The chain employs TRBV7-2 and TRBJ2-3; no clear D. Sequencing was carried out using PBMCs. The clonotype was recovered from a man aged 50-60 years in good health and CMV-seropositive. For the CDR3, the DNA is TGTGCCAGCAGCTTACTCACAGATACGCAGTATTTT. It encodes CASSLLTDTQYF.